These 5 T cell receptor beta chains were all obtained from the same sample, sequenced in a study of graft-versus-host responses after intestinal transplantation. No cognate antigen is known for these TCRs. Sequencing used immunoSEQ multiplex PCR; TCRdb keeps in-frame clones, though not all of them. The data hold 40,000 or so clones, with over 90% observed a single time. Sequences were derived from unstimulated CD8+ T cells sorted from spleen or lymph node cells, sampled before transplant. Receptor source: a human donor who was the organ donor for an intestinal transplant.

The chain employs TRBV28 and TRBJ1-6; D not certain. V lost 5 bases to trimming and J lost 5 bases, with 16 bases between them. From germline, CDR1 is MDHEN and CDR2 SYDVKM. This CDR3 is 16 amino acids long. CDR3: CASSKFNGRNNSPLHF. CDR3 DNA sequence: TGTGCCAGCAGTAAGTTTAACGGACGGAATAATTCACCCCTCCACTTT.

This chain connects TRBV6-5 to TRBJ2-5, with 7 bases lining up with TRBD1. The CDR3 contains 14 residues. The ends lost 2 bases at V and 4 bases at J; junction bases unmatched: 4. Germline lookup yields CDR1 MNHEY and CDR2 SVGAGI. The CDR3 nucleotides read TGTGCCAGCAGTTACGACAGGGTCGGAGAGACCCAGTACTTC. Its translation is CASSYDRVGETQYF.

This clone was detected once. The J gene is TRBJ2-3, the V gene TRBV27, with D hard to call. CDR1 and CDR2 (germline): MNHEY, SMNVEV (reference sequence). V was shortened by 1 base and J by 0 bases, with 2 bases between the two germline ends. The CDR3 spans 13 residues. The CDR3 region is CASSLFSTDTQYF. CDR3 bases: TGTGCCAGCAGTTTATTCAGCACAGATACGCAGTATTTT.

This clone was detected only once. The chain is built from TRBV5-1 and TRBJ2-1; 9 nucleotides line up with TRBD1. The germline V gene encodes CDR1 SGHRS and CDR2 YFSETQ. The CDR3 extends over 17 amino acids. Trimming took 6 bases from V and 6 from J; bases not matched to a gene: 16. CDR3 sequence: CASKPKDRGWSSNEQFF. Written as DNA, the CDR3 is TGCGCCAGCAAACCTAAGGACAGGGGCTGGAGTAGCAATGAGCAGTTCTTC.

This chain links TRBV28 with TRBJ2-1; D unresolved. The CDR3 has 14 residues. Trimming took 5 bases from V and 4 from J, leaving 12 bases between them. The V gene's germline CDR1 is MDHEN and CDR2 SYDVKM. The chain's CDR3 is CASSPAKRYNEQFF. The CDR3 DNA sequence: TGTGCCAGCAGTCCCGCGAAACGGTACAATGAGCAGTTCTTC.